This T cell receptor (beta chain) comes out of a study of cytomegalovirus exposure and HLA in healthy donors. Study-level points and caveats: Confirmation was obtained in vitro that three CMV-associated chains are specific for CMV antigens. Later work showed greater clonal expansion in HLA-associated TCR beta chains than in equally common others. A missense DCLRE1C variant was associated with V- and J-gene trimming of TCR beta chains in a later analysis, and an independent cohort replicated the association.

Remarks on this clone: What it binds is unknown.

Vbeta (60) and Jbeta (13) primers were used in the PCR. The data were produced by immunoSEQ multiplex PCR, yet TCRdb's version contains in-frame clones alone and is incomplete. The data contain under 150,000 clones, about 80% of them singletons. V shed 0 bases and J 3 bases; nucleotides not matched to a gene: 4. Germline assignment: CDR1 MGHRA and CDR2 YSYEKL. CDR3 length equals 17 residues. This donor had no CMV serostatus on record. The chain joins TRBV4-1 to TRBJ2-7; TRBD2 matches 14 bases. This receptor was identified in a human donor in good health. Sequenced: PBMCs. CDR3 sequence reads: CASSQDAGLAGGYEQYF. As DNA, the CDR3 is TGCGCCAGCAGCCAAGATGCAGGACTAGCGGGGGGCTACGAGCAGTACTTC.